This is a list of T cell receptor beta chains from one sample in a study of cytomegalovirus exposure and HLA in healthy donors. Using immunoSEQ multiplex PCR, the repertoire was profiled, and TCRdb retains in-frame clones only, with some absent. The data contain roughly 120,000 clones, roughly three quarters of them singletons. Source material: PBMCs. These receptors all come from a woman between 45 and 65 years old in good health and CMV-seropositive. The CDR3 runs from the conserved cysteine through the conserved F or W. Each record gives: J gene, V gene, CDR3 protein.

TRBJ2-7	TRBV2	CASSLRGRAPYEQYF
TRBJ2-1	TRBV7-9	CSSSFSGNDEQFF
TRBJ2-2	TRBV2	CASSGTGWGGELFF
TRBJ1-2	TRBV10-3	CAISDDRLTYGYTF
TRBJ2-1	TRBV6-5	CASMEGVRDNEQFF
TRBJ2-7	TRBV7-9	CASSGTGGLEQYF
TRBJ1-3	TRBV6-6	CASTRGTGGGNTIYF
TRBJ2-1	TRBV5-6	CASSLTGTNFNEQFF
TRBJ2-2	TRBV7-9	CASSLGGQGDTGELFF
TRBJ2-7	TRBV5-1	CASTLQGRFYEQYF
TRBJ1-3	TRBV2	CASVKGGAYTIYF
TRBJ1-2	TRBV5-4	CASSDRVNYGYTF
TRBJ2-2	TRBV2	CASSTGGPRGGELFF
TRBJ2-7	TRBV27	CASNTAGSYEQYF
TRBJ2-3	TRBV18	CASSPVAGGLADTQYF
TRBJ2-2	TRBV7-3	CASSLGGAGGLGTGELFF
TRBJ1-3	TRBV7-2	CASSFRRDSSNTIYF
TRBJ1-6	TRBV6-5	CASSYRGHNSPLHF
TRBJ2-7	TRBV5-4	CASSSRQGRSSYEQYF
TRBJ2-3	TRBV9	CASSVAGVGTQYF
TRBJ2-5	TRBV2	CASSDGSGSVETQYF
TRBJ1-4	TRBV25-1	CASSEGQGGGEKLFF
TRBJ1-3	TRBV7-9	CSSSLYGQGSGNTIYF
TRBJ1-2	TRBV7-2	CASSLAGEVYGYTF
TRBJ1-3	TRBV2	CASSPIFSGNTIYF
TRBJ2-1	TRBV10-3	CAIRPGQGINEQFF
TRBJ2-1	TRBV7-2	CASSFWAGEGNEQFF
TRBJ2-7	TRBV27	CASSTGTGIYEQYF
TRBJ2-2	TRBV10-3	CAISESKTVSTGELFF
TRBJ2-2	TRBV19	CASSMRLYTGELFF
TRBJ2-5	TRBV29-1	CSVYRGDQETQYF
TRBJ2-1	TRBV7-3	CASSFRGADNEQFF
TRBJ2-5	TRBV7-9	CSSSPDRVETQYF
TRBJ2-7	TRBV27	CASSLILPAGGPSEQYF
TRBJ1-3	TRBV11-2	CASSLVPGTASGNTIYF
TRBJ1-4	TRBV20-1	CSARPVEKLFF
TRBJ2-3	TRBV18	CASSGGLAGTDTQYF
TRBJ2-1	TRBV5-1	CASSPGGGNEQFF
TRBJ2-3	TRBV7-9	CSSSPGTSFTDTQYF
TRBJ2-6	TRBV18	CASSPVNRLGLGSGANVLTF
TRBJ2-7	TRBV11-2	CASSRSRVGYEQYF
TRBJ2-3	TRBV21-1	CASSKGLAHTDTQYF
TRBJ2-2	TRBV18	CASSPRNGDSGELFF